Listed here are 14 T cell receptor beta chains from one sample, sequenced in a study of blood T cell repertoires in COVID-19 (TCRdb year 2020). Preparation of the library involved the immunoSEQ multiplex PCR assay. TCRdb's version of the immuneACCESS table is confined to in-frame rearrangements and falls short of the full clone set. An unresolved V gene accounts for under half of the shortfall where checked; the remainder is of unknown origin. The sample table records more than 150,000 clones; more than 85% of these occur just once. The top ten hold around 3% of the sample. The sequenced material came from peripheral blood. The receptor source for this set is a man in his forties with active or convalescent COVID-19.

The CDR3 DNA is TGCGCCAGCAGCGCGGGACCGACCATGGAAGAAAAACTGTTTTTT. Its translation is CASSAGPTMEEKLFF. The chain carries TRBV5-1 and TRBJ1-4; tentative D call: TRBD1 (5 bases). The CDR3 length is 15 residues. Germline V gene sequence: CDR1 SGHRS, CDR2 YFSETQ. V was shortened by 4 bases and J by 8 bases, with 18 bases between the two germline ends.

A single count supports this clone. This sequence joins TRBV7-3 and TRBJ2-2; the D gene is possibly TRBD1 (5 bases). V was trimmed by 6 bases and J by 0 bases, leaving 8 bases between them. The CDR3 extends over 14 amino acids. CDR1 is SGHTA and CDR2 is FQGTGA in the germline V gene. The CDR3 coding sequence is TGTGCCAGCAGGGACACCGCGAACACCGGGGAGCTGTTTTTT. This sequence encodes CASRDTANTGELFF. Full variable domain (remainder filled in from reference TRBV7-3 and TRBJ2-2): GAGVSQTPSNKVTEKGKYVELRCDPISGHTALYWYRQSLGQGPEFLIYFQGTGAADDSGLPNDRFFAVRPEGSVSTLKIQRTERGDSAVYLCASRDTANTGELFFGEGSRLTVL.

The sample holds one count of this clone. This chain connects TRBV7-2 to TRBJ2-1; TRBD1 matches at 7 bases. This CDR3 is 15 amino acids long. Germline V gene lookup returns CDR1 SGHTA and CDR2 FQGNSA. With V trimmed by 7 bases and J by 8 bases, 14 bases remained unmatched. The chain's CDR3 is CASTPTRDSPDEQFF. The CDR3 bases are TGTGCCAGCACCCCCACCAGGGACAGCCCAGATGAGCAGTTCTTC.

The chain combines TRBV18 with TRBJ2-3; D perhaps matches TRBD1 (6 bases). Germline lookup yields CDR1 KGHSH and CDR2 LQKENI. The V end was cut by 4 bases, the J end by 3 bases, with 23 bases between. The CDR3 covers 18 residues. CDR3 sequence reads: CASSLLKTGQPYTDTQYF. CDR3 bases: TGTGCCAGCTCACTTCTAAAGACCGGACAGCCTTATACAGATACGCAGTATTTT.

CDR3 sequence: CSVEIQGRGTDTQYF. As DNA, the CDR3 is TGCAGCGTAGAAATACAGGGGAGAGGCACAGATACGCAGTATTTT. The chain carries TRBV29-1 and TRBJ2-3, with 7 nucleotides matching TRBD1. The ends lost 6 bases at V and 1 base at J; junction bases unmatched: 10. This CDR3 comprises 15 residues. Germline V lookup: CDR1 SQVTM, CDR2 ANQGSEA.

The rearrangement uses TRBV6-5 and TRBJ2-3, with 8 bases identical to TRBD2. The CDR3 sequence is 14 residues long. Germline CDR1 is MNHEY and CDR2 is SVGAGI. V shed 4 bases and J 1 base; nucleotides not matched to a gene: 1. The CDR3: CASSSGGGTDTQYF. CDR3 sequence (DNA): TGTGCCAGCAGTTCGGGGGGGGGCACAGATACGCAGTATTTT.

This sequence joins TRBV19 and TRBJ1-3; the D is unclear. Trimming took off 3 bases at V and 0 bases at J, with 21 bases between the two ends. The CDR3 extends over 19 amino acids. Germline CDR1 LNHDA, CDR2 SQIVND (reference sequence). In nucleotides, the CDR3 is TGTGCCAGTAGTATTGGCCTCTTCTCTCCTAGGCCCTCTGGAAACACCATATATTTT. Translating gives CASSIGLFSPRPSGNTIYF.

This rearrangement joins TRBV19 to TRBJ1-2; D is unresolved. V was trimmed by 4 bases and J by 7 bases, leaving 7 bases between them. Germline loops: CDR1 LNHDA, CDR2 SQIVND (reference sequence). There are 11 residues in the CDR3. This chain's CDR3 is CASSTYRGYTF. The CDR3 coding sequence is TGTGCCAGTAGTACTTATCGTGGCTACACCTTC.

The chain carries TRBV5-1 and TRBJ1-1; maybe TRBD1 (6 bases). The CDR3 runs to 16 residues. The V gene's germline CDR1 is SGHRS and CDR2 YFSETQ. Trimming cost V 2 bases and J 0 bases, with 14 bases left between them. The DNA of the CDR3 is TGCGCCAGCAGCTTATCAGGGGCCAGACTGAACACTGAAGCTTTCTTT. Protein sequence: CASSLSGARLNTEAFF. The whole variable domain, filled in from reference TRBV5-1 and TRBJ1-1, reads KAGVTQTPRYLIKTRGQQVTLSCSPISGHRSVSWYQQTPGQGLQFLFEYFSETQRNKGNFPGRFSGRQFSNSRSEMNVSTLELGDSALYLCASSLSGARLNTEAFFGQGTRLTVV.

V gene TRBV5-4 combines with J gene TRBJ1-1; 7 bases agree with TRBD1. Germline values: CDR1 SGHNT, CDR2 YYREEE (reference sequence). Unmatched junction bases numbered 5, after V lost 4 bases and J lost 8 bases. The length of the CDR3 is 12 residues. This chain's CDR3 is CASSRGGLEAFF. Written as DNA, the CDR3 is TGTGCCAGCAGCCGAGGGGGCCTCGAAGCTTTCTTT. Full variable domain (outside the CDR3, taken from reference TRBV5-4 and TRBJ1-1): ETGVTQSPTHLIKTRGQQVTLRCSSQSGHNTVSWYQQALGQGPQFIFQYYREEENGRGNFPPRFSGLQFPNYSSELNVNALELDDSALYLCASSRGGLEAFFGQGTRLTVV.

The genes are TRBV29-1 and TRBJ2-3; possibly TRBD1 for D (5 bases). The V end was cut by 6 bases, the J end by 0 bases, with 10 bases between. The germline CDR1 and CDR2 sequences are SQVTM and ANQGSEA. This CDR3 is built from 13 residues. The CDR3 DNA follows: TGCAGCGTCGGAGACAGCAGCACAGATACGCAGTATTTT. Its protein is CSVGDSSTDTQYF.

The chain has TRBV7-2 and TRBJ1-3, with D maybe TRBD1 (5 bases). The CDR3 is 15 residues long. CDR1 and CDR2 (germline): SGHTA, FQGNSA. V was pared by 6 bases and J by 0 bases, with 12 bases between. The chain's CDR3 is CASSFGRGSGNTIYF. CDR3 coding DNA: TGTGCCAGCAGTTTTGGGAGGGGCTCTGGAAACACCATATATTTT.

Written as DNA, the CDR3 is TGTGCCAGCAGCGTTGGGGAAGCGGGGCCCTACAATGAGCAGTTCTTC. Protein sequence: CASSVGEAGPYNEQFF. This chain links TRBV9 with TRBJ2-1; 7 bases map to TRBD2. Per the germline V gene, CDR1 is SGDLS and CDR2 is YYNGEE. This CDR3 is built from 16 residues. The trim removed 2 bases at V and 2 bases at J, leaving 7 bases unmatched.

The V and J genes are TRBV30 and TRBJ1-2; D remains unclear. The length of the CDR3 is 12 residues. Germline CDR1 and CDR2: GTSNPN and SVGIG (reference sequence). The ends were cut back, 2 bases at V and 4 bases at J, with 8 bases in the middle. CDR3 sequence reads: CAWSIRGYGYTF. Here the CDR3 DNA reads TGTGCCTGGAGTATACGGGGCTATGGCTACACCTTC.